This TCR beta chain was observed in a study of tumor and adjacent non-tumor tissue in lung cancer. The template was RNA from unsorted bulk tissue. This non-tumor lung sample came from over 3 cm beyond the tumor edge. Concerning this clonotype: Its antigen remains unknown. Mismatch with germline at one junction end may stem from a read error.

Notes on the study in general: Compared with tumor, normal lung showed significantly lower TCR diversity.

Three rounds of nested PCR, following a modified ARM-PCR protocol, produced the TCRbeta library. TCRdb used MiXCR to reprocess the multiplex PCR reads, holding one entry per CDR3 protein. Here the sample spans some 100,000 distinct CDR3 sequences, over 55% being singletons. CDR3 length: 16 residues. Per germline, CDR1 SGHTA and CDR2 FQGTGA. The sequence derives from a man younger than 45 with non-small cell lung cancer. The sample was distant non-tumor lung tissue. The V call is TRBV7-3, the J call TRBJ2-2, with D possibly being TRBD1 (6 bases). The CDR3 is CARSLGGQGNTGELFF. CDR3 bases: TGTGCCAGAAGCTTAGGGGGTCAGGGGAACACCGGGGAGCTGTTTTTT.